This record concerns one T cell receptor (beta chain) sequence. The data are from a study of shared clonotypes between healthy human individuals. Background on the study: Per donor, CD8 memory used one plate, CD8 naive used two, CD4 memory used three and CD4 naive used three.

In germline, CDR1 is SGHVS, CDR2 FQNEAQ. V lost 6 bases to trimming and J lost 3 bases, with 9 bases between them. This CDR3 is 13 amino acids long. Partitioning of CD4+ cells yielded a CD45RA+ naive subset and a CD45RA-negative memory subset. TCRdb keeps only in-frame clones here, not all; method: immunoSEQ multiplex PCR. The sample carries 550,000 to 700,000 clones, 60% to 75% recorded once. V is TRBV7-8 and J is TRBJ1-5; tentatively, D is TRBD1 (5 bases). This clonotype was sampled from a woman in her 30s in good health. Sample: memory CD4+ T cells sorted from blood. The subset is: CD45RA-negative fraction. DNA of the CDR3: TGTGCCAGCAGGAAGGGGAACAATCAGCCCCAGCATTTT. Protein: CASRKGNNQPQHF.